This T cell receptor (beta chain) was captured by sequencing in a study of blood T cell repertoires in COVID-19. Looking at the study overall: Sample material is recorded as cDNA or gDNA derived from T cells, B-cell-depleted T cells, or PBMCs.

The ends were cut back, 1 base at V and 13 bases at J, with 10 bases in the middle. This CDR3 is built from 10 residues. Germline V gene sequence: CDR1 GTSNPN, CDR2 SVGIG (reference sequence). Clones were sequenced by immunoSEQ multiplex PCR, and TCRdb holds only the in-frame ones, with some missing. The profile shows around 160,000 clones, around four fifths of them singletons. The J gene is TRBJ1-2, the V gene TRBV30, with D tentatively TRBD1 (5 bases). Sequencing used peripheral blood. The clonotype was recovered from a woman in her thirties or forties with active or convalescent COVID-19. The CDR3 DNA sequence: TGTGCCTGGAGTGAGGAGGGACCCACCTTC. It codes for CAWSEEGPTF.